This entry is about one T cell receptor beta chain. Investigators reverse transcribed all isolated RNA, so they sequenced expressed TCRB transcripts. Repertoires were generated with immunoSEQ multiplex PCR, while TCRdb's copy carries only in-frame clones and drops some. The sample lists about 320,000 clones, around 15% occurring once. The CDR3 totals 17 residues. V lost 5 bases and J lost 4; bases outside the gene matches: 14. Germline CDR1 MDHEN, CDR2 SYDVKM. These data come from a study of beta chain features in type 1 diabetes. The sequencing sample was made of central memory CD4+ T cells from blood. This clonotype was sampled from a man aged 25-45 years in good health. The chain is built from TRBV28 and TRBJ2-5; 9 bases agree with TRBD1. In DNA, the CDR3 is TGTGCCAGCAGTCCTAGCGAAGGGACAGGGAGTCCAGAGACCCAGTACTTC. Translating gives CASSPSEGTGSPETQYF.